The subject of this entry is one T cell receptor (beta chain). Its antigen is unidentified. This record comes from a study of Graves' ophthalmopathy and Graves' hyperthyroidism. The wider study: The study drew peripheral blood at initial diagnosis, before any treatment. Study results and caveats: Blood shared most expanded thyroid clonotypes above 0.001 frequency.

This CDR3 comprises 15 residues. CDR1 and CDR2 (germline): MNHNS, SASEGT. Trimming left V 6 bases short and J 4 bases short, with 18 bases between. As the template, RNA transcripts were used to amplify TCR beta CDR3 regions. First-round RT-PCR relied on HTBI primers, and a second-round multiplex PCR came next. TCRdb re-analysed the multiplex PCR reads in MiXCR, keeping a single row per CDR3 protein. The sample yields over 500,000 distinct CDR3 sequences, roughly 20% seen once. Only newly diagnosed hyperthyroidism patients aged 18 to 65, with under 2 months' duration, were enrolled. Diagnosis was based on clinical symptoms, serum thyroxine, TRAb, thyroid ultrasound and orbital computed tomography.

What was sequenced was peripheral blood. J is TRBJ1-1 and V is TRBV6-1; tentative D call: TRBD1 (6 bases). This sequence originates from a woman aged 18-29 years with stable Graves' hyperthyroidism. Some clones in this sample may be carry-over from other donors' samples. The CDR3 DNA is TGTGCCAGCAGCCACAAACAGGGAGTGGGCACTGAAGCTTTCTTT. Its translation: CASSHKQGVGTEAFF.